These 4 T cell receptor beta chains were all obtained from the same sample, sequenced in a study of beta chain features in type 1 diabetes. No antigen is known for these receptors. General study results and limits: Type 1 diabetes patients showed a moderate but significant shortening of TCRB CDR3s in all four CD4+ subsets.

The whole isolated RNA underwent reverse transcription, so sequencing captured expressed TCRB transcripts. Sequencing used immunoSEQ multiplex PCR; TCRdb keeps in-frame clones, though not all of them. The data contain 300,000 to 450,000 clones, over 9.5% of them seen just once; the ten biggest clones take up 0.0095% to 0.012%. The sample consisted of naive CD4+ T cells from blood. These receptors originate from a woman under 30 with type 1 diabetes.

The chain carries TRBV19 and TRBJ1-1, with D possibly TRBD1 on 5 matching bases. Germline V gene sequence: CDR1 LNHDA, CDR2 SQIVND (reference sequence). The CDR3 covers 17 residues. V was pared by 1 base and J by 1 base, with 16 bases between. CDR3 nucleotides: TGTGCCAGTAGTATAGTCTCCGGACAAAGGCGGAACACTGAAGCTTTCTTT. Amino acid sequence: CASSIVSGQRRNTEAFF.

The rearrangement joins TRBV5-1 to TRBJ2-7; 9 bases match TRBD2. V shed 0 bases, J shed 3 bases, and the junction held 7 bases outside the gene matches. The germline V gene encodes CDR1 SGHRS and CDR2 YFSETQ. This CDR3 has 16 residues. CDR3 DNA sequence: TGCGCCAGCAGCTTGGGGTCTAGCGGGATCCTCTACGAGCAGTACTTC. Translating it yields CASSLGSSGILYEQYF.

The rearrangement joins TRBV29-1 to TRBJ2-7, with a weak D call TRBD1 (5 bases). CDR1 and CDR2 from the germline V gene are SQVTM and ANQGSEA. The germline V and J ends were trimmed by 2 bases and 2 bases, with 13 bases remaining between them. CDR3 size: 14 residues. In DNA form, the CDR3 reads TGCAGCGTTGAATTTGGGGCAGAAACCTACGAGCAGTACTTC. Its protein product is CSVEFGAETYEQYF.

The J gene is TRBJ2-5, the V gene TRBV2; possibly TRBD2 for D (6 bases). Trimming took 5 bases from V and 9 from J, leaving 10 bases between them. Germline CDR1 reads SNHLY; CDR2 reads FYNNEI. The CDR3 totals 11 residues. CDR3 nucleotides: TGTGCCAGCAGTTCTAGGGAGGCCCAGTACTTC. This codes for CASSSREAQYF.